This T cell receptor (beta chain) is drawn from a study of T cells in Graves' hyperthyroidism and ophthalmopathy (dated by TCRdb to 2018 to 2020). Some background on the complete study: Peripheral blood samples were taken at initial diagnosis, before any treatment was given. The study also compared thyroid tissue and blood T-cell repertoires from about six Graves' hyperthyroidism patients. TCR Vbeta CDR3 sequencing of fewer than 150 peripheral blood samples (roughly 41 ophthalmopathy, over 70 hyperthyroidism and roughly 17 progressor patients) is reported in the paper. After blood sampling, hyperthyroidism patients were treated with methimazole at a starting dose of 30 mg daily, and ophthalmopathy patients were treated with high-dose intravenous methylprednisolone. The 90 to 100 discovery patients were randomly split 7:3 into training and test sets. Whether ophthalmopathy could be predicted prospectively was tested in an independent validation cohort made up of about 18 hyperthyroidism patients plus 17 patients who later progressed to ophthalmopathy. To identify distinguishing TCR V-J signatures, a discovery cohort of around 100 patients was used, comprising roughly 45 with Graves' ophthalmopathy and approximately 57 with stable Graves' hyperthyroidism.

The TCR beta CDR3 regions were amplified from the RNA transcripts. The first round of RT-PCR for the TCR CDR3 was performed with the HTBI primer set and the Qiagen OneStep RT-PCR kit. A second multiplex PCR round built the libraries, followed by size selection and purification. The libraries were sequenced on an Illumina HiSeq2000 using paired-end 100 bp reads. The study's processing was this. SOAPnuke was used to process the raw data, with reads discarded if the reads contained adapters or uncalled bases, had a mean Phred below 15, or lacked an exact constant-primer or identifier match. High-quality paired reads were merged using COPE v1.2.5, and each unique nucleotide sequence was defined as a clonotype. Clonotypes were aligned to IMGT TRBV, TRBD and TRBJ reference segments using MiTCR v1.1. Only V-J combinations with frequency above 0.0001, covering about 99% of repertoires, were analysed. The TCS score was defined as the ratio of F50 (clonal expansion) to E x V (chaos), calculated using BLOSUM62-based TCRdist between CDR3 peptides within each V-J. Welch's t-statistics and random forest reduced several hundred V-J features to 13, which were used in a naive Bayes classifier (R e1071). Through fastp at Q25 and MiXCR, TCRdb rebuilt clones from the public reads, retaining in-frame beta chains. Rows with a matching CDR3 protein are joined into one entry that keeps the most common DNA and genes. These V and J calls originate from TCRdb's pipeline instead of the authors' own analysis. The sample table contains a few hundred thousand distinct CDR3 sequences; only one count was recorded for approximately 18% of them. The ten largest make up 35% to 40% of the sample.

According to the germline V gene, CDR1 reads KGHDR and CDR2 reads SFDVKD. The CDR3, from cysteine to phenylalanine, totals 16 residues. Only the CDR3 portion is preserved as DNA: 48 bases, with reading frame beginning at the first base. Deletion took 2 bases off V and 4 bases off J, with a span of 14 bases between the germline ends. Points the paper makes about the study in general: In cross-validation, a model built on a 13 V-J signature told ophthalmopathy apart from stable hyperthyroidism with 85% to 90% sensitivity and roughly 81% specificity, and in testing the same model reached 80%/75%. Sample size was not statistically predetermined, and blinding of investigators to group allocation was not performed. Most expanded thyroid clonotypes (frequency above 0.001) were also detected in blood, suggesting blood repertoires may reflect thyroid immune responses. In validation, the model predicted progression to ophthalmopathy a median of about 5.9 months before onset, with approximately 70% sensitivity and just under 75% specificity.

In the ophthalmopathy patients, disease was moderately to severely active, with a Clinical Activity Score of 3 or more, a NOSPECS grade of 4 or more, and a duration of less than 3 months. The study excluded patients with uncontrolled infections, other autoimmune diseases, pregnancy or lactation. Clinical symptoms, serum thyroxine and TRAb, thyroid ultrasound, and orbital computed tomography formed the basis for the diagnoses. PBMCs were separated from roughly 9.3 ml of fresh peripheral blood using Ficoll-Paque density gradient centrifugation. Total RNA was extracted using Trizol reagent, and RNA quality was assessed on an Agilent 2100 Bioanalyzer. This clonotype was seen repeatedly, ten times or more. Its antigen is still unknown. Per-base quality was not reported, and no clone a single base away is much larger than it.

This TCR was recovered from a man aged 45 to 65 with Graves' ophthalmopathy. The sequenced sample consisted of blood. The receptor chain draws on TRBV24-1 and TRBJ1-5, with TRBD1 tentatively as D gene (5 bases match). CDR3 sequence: CATSDSGRGPNQPQHF. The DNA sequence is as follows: TGTGCCACCAGTGATTCGGGTCGGGGACCTAATCAGCCCCAGCATTTT.